One sample yielded the 28 T cell receptor beta chains listed below, sequenced in a study of beta chain features in type 1 diabetes (dated by TCRdb to the late 2010s). Broad study findings and their caveats: In all four CD4+ subsets, TCRB CDR3 length was moderately but significantly shorter in type 1 diabetes patients.

The library was produced with the immunoSEQ multiplex PCR assay. All of the isolated RNA was reverse transcribed with the High Capacity cDNA Reverse Transcription Kit, so expressed TCRB transcripts were sequenced. TCRdb carries this immuneACCESS record with in-frame sequences only. Its versions omit some clonotypes, under half of them owing to an unresolved V gene in the studies checked, with the rest unexplained. The sample table shows 600,000 to 700,000 clones, and about an eighth are seen once. The top ten hold around 0.12% of the sample. Their specific antigens are unknown. The sequencing sample was made of naive CD4+ T cells from blood. Reading the label with the study, this specimen's cell subset or site is: true naive CD4+ T cells. The receptors were sampled from a man aged 25-45 years with type 1 diabetes.

The chain links TRBV6-5 to TRBJ2-5; D gene unclear. CDR1 and CDR2 from the germline V gene are MNHEY and SVGAGI. With 6 bases removed from V and 3 bases from J, the gap between germline ends came to 5 bases. This CDR3 contains 11 residues. This CDR3 is CASRIEETQYF. CDR3 sequence (DNA): TGTGCCAGCAGGATAGAAGAGACCCAGTACTTC.

The rearrangement uses TRBV30 and TRBJ2-7; either TRBD1 or TRBD2 may supply D (5 bases each). With 3 bases removed from V and 6 bases from J, the gap between germline ends came to 18 bases. Germline CDR1 and CDR2: GTSNPN and SVGIG (reference sequence). The CDR3 length is 14 residues. The CDR3 DNA follows: TGTGCCTGGAGGCAGGGTACGGGGTTGGGCGAGCAGTACTTC. Amino acid sequence: CAWRQGTGLGEQYF.

V and J are TRBV20-1 and TRBJ1-2; no firm D call. The V gene lost 7 bases and the J gene lost 5 bases, with 11 bases spanning the gap. The germline CDR1 and CDR2 sequences are DFQATT and SNEGSKA (reference sequence). There are 11 residues in the CDR3. The chain's CDR3 is CSVGSEYGYTF. CDR3 DNA sequence: TGCAGTGTCGGAAGCGAGTATGGCTACACCTTC.

This clone was recorded a few times. The rearrangement joins TRBV5-1 to TRBJ2-1; 8 bases map to TRBD1. V lost 2 bases and J lost 6; bases outside the gene matches: 4. From germline, CDR1 is SGHRS and CDR2 YFSETQ. The CDR3 length is 14 residues. DNA for the CDR3: TGCGCCAGCAGCTTCGGACAGGGAAGCAATGAGCAGTTCTTC. The encoded protein is CASSFGQGSNEQFF.

This clone was counted only a few times. The same CDR3 can be traced to other DNA sequences in this sample. The chain joins TRBV9 to TRBJ2-5; TRBD2 matches at 7 bases. V shed 0 bases, J shed 5 bases, and the junction held 4 bases outside the gene matches. Germline V gene sequence: CDR1 SGDLS, CDR2 YYNGEE. The CDR3 is 14 amino acids. The CDR3 here is CASSVGLGGETQYF. DNA of the CDR3: TGTGCCAGCAGCGTAGGCCTGGGAGGGGAGACCCAGTACTTC.

As concerns this clone: One end of the junction is discordant with germline, which a read error may explain. The chain combines TRBV18 with TRBJ1-2; D not certain. Germline V gives CDR1 KGHSH, CDR2 LQKENI. This CDR3 spans 13 amino acids. The CDR3 region is CASSPPGRESLFF. The CDR3 nucleotides read TGTGCCAGCTCACCGCCCGGGCGGGAGTCTCTTTTCTTC.

J is TRBJ2-1 and V is TRBV4-2; 7 nucleotides match TRBD1. V dropped 4 bases and J dropped 0; count of bases not matched to a gene: 6. This CDR3 has 16 residues. Germline values: CDR1 LGHNA, CDR2 YNFKEQ. Here the CDR3 reads CASSPGQVSSYNEQFF. Here the CDR3 DNA reads TGTGCCAGCAGCCCAGGACAGGTTAGCTCCTACAATGAGCAGTTCTTC.

This clone was detected only a few times. The chain links TRBV25-1 to TRBJ1-2; 9 nucleotides agree with TRBD1. The CDR3 is 15 amino acids. V lost 4 bases and J lost 3; bases outside the gene matches: 6. Germline V lookup: CDR1 MGHDK, CDR2 SYGVNS. CDR3 nucleotides: TGTGCCAGCAGTGGGGGACAGGGCCGCCACTATGGCTACACCTTC. Translating gives CASSGGQGRHYGYTF.

This clone appeared a few times. Here the CDR3 reads CAISERLGGNTGELFF. Written as DNA, the CDR3 is TGTGCCATCAGTGAGCGCCTGGGGGGTAACACCGGGGAGCTGTTTTTT. This chain uses TRBV10-3 with TRBJ2-2, with D perhaps matching TRBD2 (6 bases). The CDR3 extends over 16 amino acids. Per germline, CDR1 ENHRY and CDR2 SYGVKD. V was trimmed by 2 bases and J by 2 bases, leaving 12 bases between them.

This clone occurred a few times. Within the sample, other DNA sequences also encode this same CDR3. The rearrangement uses TRBV9 and TRBJ1-1; D not certain. Germline CDR1 is SGDLS and CDR2 is YYNGEE. V was shortened by 2 bases and J by 3 bases, with 8 bases between the two germline ends. This CDR3 region has 13 residues. The CDR3 sequence: CASSVRGDTEAFF. As DNA, the CDR3 is TGTGCCAGCAGCGTTCGCGGGGACACTGAAGCTTTCTTT.

The V and J genes are TRBV9 and TRBJ1-6; possible D gene TRBD1, 5 bases. This CDR3 spans 17 amino acids. V lost 3 bases, J lost 7 bases, and 20 bases lay in between. CDR1 SGDLS and CDR2 YYNGEE come from the germline V gene. CDR3 loop: CASSAAPGGRENSPLHF. CDR3 DNA: TGTGCCAGCAGCGCCGCGCCGGGCGGCAGGGAAAATTCACCCCTCCACTTT. Drawing the rest from reference TRBV9 and TRBJ1-6, the complete variable domain is DSGVTQTPKHLITATGQRVTLRCSPRSGDLSVYWYQQSLDQGLQFLIQYYNGEERAKGNILERFSAQQFPDLHSELNLSSLELGDSALYFCASSAAPGGRENSPLHFGNGTRLTVT.

This clone was counted a few times. This chain uses TRBV27 with TRBJ1-6, with a tentative D call TRBD1 (5 bases). This CDR3 is built from 15 residues. Per the germline V gene, CDR1 is MNHEY and CDR2 is SMNVEV (reference sequence). V lost 6 bases to trimming and J lost 7 bases, with 16 bases between them. The CDR3 DNA reads TGTGCCAGCAGCGGGGCTGGAGCCGGGAATTCACCCCTCCACTTT. The encoded protein is CASSGAGAGNSPLHF.

The chain links TRBV7-9 to TRBJ2-7; 7 bases agree with TRBD1. Germline values: CDR1 SEHNR, CDR2 FQNEAQ (reference sequence). The CDR3 is 16 residues long. The junction had 16 bases not matched to a gene; V was cut back by 6 bases and J by 5 bases. The CDR3 DNA follows: TGTGCCAGCAGGCCAAGAGGGACAGCCAATAACCACGAGCAGTACTTC. Protein product: CASRPRGTANNHEQYF.

This clone was counted a few times. This chain joins TRBV11-3 and TRBJ2-3; the D is unclear. The CDR3 has 13 amino acids. Germline CDR1 reads SGHNT; CDR2 reads YENEEA. Deletions cut 0 bases from V and 0 bases from J, with 1 base between. This chain's CDR3 is CASSLDSTDTQYF. The CDR3, as DNA: TGTGCCAGCAGCTTAGACAGCACAGATACGCAGTATTTT.

Only a few counts were recorded for this clone. The rearrangement links TRBV5-1 to TRBJ2-3; D may be TRBD2 (7 bases). The CDR3 has 16 residues. Germline-derived CDR1 and CDR2 are SGHRS and YFSETQ. V lost 6 bases to trimming and J lost 5 bases, with 22 bases between them. In DNA, the CDR3 is TGCGCCAGCAAAATTACTCCGGGGGGCGGAGGAGATACGCAGTATTTT. Encoded protein: CASKITPGGGGDTQYF.

V and J are TRBV7-2 and TRBJ2-2; perhaps D is TRBD1 or TRBD2 (5 bases each). The V end lost 6 bases, the J end lost 2 bases, and 10 bases lay between the germline ends. This CDR3 contains 14 residues. Per germline, CDR1 SGHTA and CDR2 FQGNSA. In nucleotides, the CDR3 is TGTGCCAGCAGGGGACGACCAAACACCGGGGAGCTGTTTTTT. Amino acids: CASRGRPNTGELFF. The variable domain in full, with the rest retrieved from reference TRBV7-2 and TRBJ2-2, is GAGVSQSPSNKVTEKGKDVELRCDPISGHTALYWYRQSLGQGLEFLIYFQGNSAPDKSGLPSDRFSAERTGGSVSTLTIQRTQQEDSAVYLCASRGRPNTGELFFGEGSRLTVL.

V gene TRBV18 combines with J gene TRBJ2-5; TRBD1 might be the D (6 bases). Between the trimmed V and J ends, which lost 4 bases and 5 bases, there was a span of 11 bases. Looked up from germline, CDR1 is KGHSH and CDR2 is LQKENI. The CDR3 is made up of 13 amino acids. The CDR3 reads CASSLGDKETQYF. DNA for the CDR3: TGTGCCAGCTCACTGGGGGACAAGGAGACCCAGTACTTC.

The CDR3 is CASSPLGLGYTF. The CDR3 nucleotides read TGTGCCAGCAGTCCATTGGGCCTCGGCTACACCTTC. The rearrangement links TRBV11-2 to TRBJ1-2, with D unclear. CDR1 SGHAT and CDR2 FQNNGV come from the germline V gene. This CDR3 has 12 amino acids. Trimming stripped 6 bases from V and 8 bases from J, with 13 bases between.

This clone was observed a handful of times. CDR3 residues: CASSVRVSNTGELFF. CDR3 nucleotide sequence: TGTGCCAGCAGCGTACGGGTTTCGAACACCGGGGAGCTGTTTTTT. This sequence joins TRBV9 and TRBJ2-2; D is unclear. Germline CDR1 and CDR2: SGDLS and YYNGEE. Trimming took off 1 base at V and 0 bases at J, with 7 bases between the two ends. The CDR3 has 15 residues. Complete variable domain (other parts from reference TRBV9 and TRBJ2-2): DSGVTQTPKHLITATGQRVTLRCSPRSGDLSVYWYQQSLDQGLQFLIQYYNGEERAKGNILERFSAQQFPDLHSELNLSSLELGDSALYFCASSVRVSNTGELFFGEGSRLTVL.

In this sample, this clone turned up a few times. This sequence joins TRBV27 and TRBJ2-3; D unresolved. This CDR3 has 17 amino acids. Germline V CDR1 and CDR2: MNHEY, SMNVEV (reference sequence). The V and J ends lost 8 bases and 4 bases respectively, with 25 bases between them. Here the CDR3 DNA reads TGTGCCAGCTCAAGCCTCGTCCAGACGGGCGCCTCAGATACGCAGTATTTT. Its protein product is CASSSLVQTGASDTQYF.

This clone was counted only a few times. The gene calls are TRBV28 and TRBJ2-7, with D tentatively TRBD1 or TRBD2 (5 bases each). The CDR3 totals 14 residues. Per germline, CDR1 MDHEN and CDR2 SYDVKM. V was clipped by 10 bases and J by 1 base, with 17 bases between them. CDR3 region: CATCTPGRSYEQYF. The DNA of the CDR3 is TGTGCCACCTGCACTCCGGGACGGTCCTACGAGCAGTACTTC.

In its sample, this clone was seen a few times. The chain employs TRBV7-9 and TRBJ2-7, with 10 bases fitting TRBD1. Per the germline V gene, CDR1 is SEHNR and CDR2 is FQNEAQ (reference sequence). The CDR3 extends over 15 amino acids. V lost 5 bases, J lost 6 bases, and 10 bases stayed unmatched. The CDR3 DNA is TGTGCCAGCAGCGCTCCCGGGACAGGGGTTCCCGAGCAGTACTTC. Translated: CASSAPGTGVPEQYF.

This clone appeared a few times. CDR3 DNA sequence: TGTGCCAGCAGCTTACAACGACTAGCGGGGGTAAGGCTGTTCTTC. Its protein is CASSLQRLAGVRLFF. This rearrangement joins TRBV7-2 to TRBJ2-1, with 12 positions matching TRBD2. Germline CDR1 is SGHTA and CDR2 is FQGNSA. The CDR3 spans 15 residues. J was trimmed by 15 bases and V by 2 bases; bases with no gene match: 11.

This clone was found a few times. This chain links TRBV5-1 with TRBJ1-2; D is undetermined. This CDR3 spans 13 amino acids. The V gene lost 0 bases and the J gene lost 8 bases, with 11 bases spanning the gap. Looked up from germline, CDR1 is SGHRS and CDR2 is YFSETQ. As DNA, the CDR3 is TGCGCCAGCAGCTTGGAGGTGGCGGAAGGCTACACCTTC. Translated: CASSLEVAEGYTF. The complete variable domain, with remaining parts taken from reference TRBV5-1 and TRBJ1-2, reads KAGVTQTPRYLIKTRGQQVTLSCSPISGHRSVSWYQQTPGQGLQFLFEYFSETQRNKGNFPGRFSGRQFSNSRSEMNVSTLELGDSALYLCASSLEVAEGYTFGSGTRLTVV.

The chain is built from TRBV30 and TRBJ2-7, with a weak D call TRBD1 (5 bases). The CDR3 has 12 residues. Trimming took 5 bases from V and 3 from J, leaving 11 bases between them. Germline-derived CDR1 and CDR2 are GTSNPN and SVGIG (reference sequence). The CDR3 nucleotides read TGTGCCTGGGTGACAGCAAGCTACGAGCAGTACTTC. Translating it yields CAWVTASYEQYF.

This chain uses TRBV19 with TRBJ1-2; no firm D call. Germline V gene lookup returns CDR1 LNHDA and CDR2 SQIVND (reference sequence). The CDR3 contains 13 residues. Between the trimmed V and J ends, which lost 5 bases and 2 bases, there was a span of 9 bases. This CDR3 reads CASSFGENYGYTF. The CDR3 DNA follows: TGTGCCAGTAGTTTTGGAGAGAACTATGGCTACACCTTC.

CDR3 bases: TGTGCCAGCAGCTTAGACAGAACCTACGAGCAGTACTTC. Translating gives CASSLDRTYEQYF. This sequence joins TRBV11-3 and TRBJ2-7; D gene ambiguous. V was pared by 0 bases and J by 2 bases, with 5 bases between. From germline, CDR1 is SGHNT and CDR2 YENEEA. The CDR3 consists of 13 residues.

This clone was seen more than once but under ten times. The V gene is TRBV5-6, the J gene TRBJ1-4; no definite D call. The CDR3 extends over 12 amino acids. The V end was cut by 3 bases, the J end by 8 bases, with 8 bases between. Germline V gene data show CDR1 as SGHDT and CDR2 as YYEEEE. CDR3 sequence: CASSSRGEKLFF. The CDR3 DNA is TGTGCCAGCAGCTCGCGGGGAGAAAAACTGTTTTTT.